This is a list of T cell receptor beta chains from one sample in a study of T cell responses to AZD1222 COVID-19 vaccine. Profiled with immunoSEQ multiplex PCR; TCRdb holds only in-frame clones, not every one. The sample holds about 150,000 clones; 85% to 95% are singletons and the top ten take around 1.5%. The sample consisted of peripheral blood, taken on day 0 of AZD1222 vaccination. All receptors derive from an adult in good health. CDR3s include the opening cysteine and the closing phenylalanine or tryptophan. D genes are given only for firm matches. The listing skips clone size in some rows; elsewhere it reads once, few, many or a size class.

TRBV19,TRBJ2-3,TRBD1,once,TGTGCCACCCTCCAGGGGGTGGGCACAGATACGCAGTATTTT,CATLQGVGTDTQYF
TRBV9,TRBJ1-5,.,.,TGTGCCAGCAGCGCGAGAGGGGACCAGCCCCAGCATTTT,CASSARGDQPQHF
TRBV3-1/TRBV3-2,TRBJ1-3,.,.,TGTGCCAGCACCCAACAGGGTGGGGGGGGAAACACCATATATTTT,CASTQQGGGGNTIYF
TRBV27,TRBJ1-4,.,.,TGTGCCAGCAGTGAGGGGGAAATGGACGGTGAAAAACTGTTTTTT,CASSEGEMDGEKLFF
TRBV11-3,TRBJ1-1,TRBD1,.,TGTGCCAGCAGGAAATCAACAGGGGCTGAAGCTTTCTTT,CASRKSTGAEAFF
TRBV19,TRBJ2-5,.,.,TGTGCCAGTAGTATTAAAGGCCAAGAGACCCAGTACTTC,CASSIKGQETQYF
TRBV28,TRBJ2-1,.,.,TGTGCCAGCAGTTTAAACGGACTGAGCTCCTACAATGAGCAGTTCTTC,CASSLNGLSSYNEQFF
TRBV29-1,TRBJ1-1,.,.,TGCAGCGTTACGGAAAGTGGGGCGTGGAACACTGAAGCTTTCTTT,CSVTESGAWNTEAFF
TRBV25-1,TRBJ1-4,.,.,TGTGCCAGCAGTGCCGCAGGGTTTCGTAGTGAAAAACTGTTTTTT,CASSAAGFRSEKLFF
TRBV7-9,TRBJ2-2,.,.,TGTGCCAGCAGCCTTTCGAACACCGGGGAGCTGTTTTTT,CASSLSNTGELFF
TRBV30,TRBJ1-6,.,.,TGTGCCGGGTTTTTAGGGGGCTCCTATAATTCACCCCTCCACTTT,CAGFLGGSYNSPLHF
TRBV7-2,TRBJ2-7,TRBD2,.,TGTGCCAGCAGCTTGGGGACTAGGCTTGAGCAGTACTTC,CASSLGTRLEQYF
TRBV29-1,TRBJ1-2,.,.,TGCAGCGTTGAAGGGCAGGGCCCTAACTATGGCTACACCTTC,CSVEGQGPNYGYTF
TRBV12-3/TRBV12-4,TRBJ1-1,.,.,TGTGCCAGCTTACAGGGTGGTGGTGAAGCTTTCTTT,CASLQGGGEAFF
TRBV6-4,TRBJ1-5,.,.,TGTGCCAGAACCACGGATCAGCCCCAGCATTTT,CARTTDQPQHF
TRBV30,TRBJ1-5,.,once,TGTGCCTGGAGCGGGGGTAATAGCAATCAGCCCCAGCATTTT,CAWSGGNSNQPQHF
TRBV30,TRBJ1-3,.,few,TGTGCCTGGAGTGGAGGGGGAGGAAACACCATATATTTT,CAWSGGGGNTIYF
TRBV19,TRBJ1-5,TRBD1,.,TGTGCCAGTAGTATGGGGAGAGGACAGGGGTTCAATCAGCCCCAGCATTTT,CASSMGRGQGFNQPQHF
TRBV7-2,TRBJ1-2,.,.,TGTGCCAGCAGCGCACTTACAGGGTATTCTAACTATGGCTACACCTTC,CASSALTGYSNYGYTF
TRBV6-5,TRBJ1-1,.,.,TGTGCCAGCAGTTACGGTGGTACTGAAGCTTTCTTT,CASSYGGTEAFF
TRBV5-4,TRBJ2-7,.,.,TGTGCCAGCAGCTTGAACAGCTACGAGCAGTACTTC,CASSLNSYEQYF
TRBV6-2/TRBV6-3,TRBJ2-3,.,.,TGTGCCAGCAGTGTAGATACAGTCTACGGGGGCAGCACAGATACGCAGTATTTT,CASSVDTVYGGSTDTQYF
TRBV30,TRBJ2-3,TRBD2,.,TGTGCCTGGGGACTAGACGTAGATACGCAGTATTTT,CAWGLDVDTQYF
TRBV4-3,TRBJ1-4,.,.,TGCGCCAGCAGCCCCCTCGTGAGGACTAATGAAAAACTGTTTTTT,CASSPLVRTNEKLFF
TRBV28,TRBJ1-1,.,.,TGTGCCAGCAGATTTCGGAACACTGAAGCTTTCTTT,CASRFRNTEAFF
TRBV7-2,TRBJ2-3,TRBD2,.,TGTGCCAGCTCCGGATCACTAGCGGTCATGGATACGCAGTATTTT,CASSGSLAVMDTQYF
TRBV7-9,TRBJ1-1,.,.,TGTGCCAGCAGCTTTCCGGGGAACACTGAAGCTTTCTTT,CASSFPGNTEAFF
TRBV30,TRBJ2-7,.,.,TGTGCCTGGACGTCGGGAGCGTCCTACGAGCAGTACTTC,CAWTSGASYEQYF
TRBV9,TRBJ1-2,.,.,TGTGCCAGCAGCCCAGAGACACAATCTAACTATGGCTACACCTTC,CASSPETQSNYGYTF
TRBV20-1,TRBJ1-3,.,.,TGCAGTGCTAGTCAACTCGACTCTGGAAACACCATATATTTT,CSASQLDSGNTIYF
TRBV6-5,TRBJ1-1,TRBD1,once,TGTGCCAGCAGTCTAGACAGGGGTGGGACTGAAGCTTTCTTT,CASSLDRGGTEAFF
TRBV4-3,TRBJ2-2,.,.,TGCGCCAGCAGTTGGGTGGGGGCGAACACCGGGGAGCTGTTTTTT,CASSWVGANTGELFF
TRBV7-8,TRBJ2-1,TRBD2,.,TGTGCCAGCAGCTCCGGGGGGGTAGGGACTAGCGTGGAGTTCTTC,CASSSGGVGTSVEFF
TRBV13,TRBJ1-6,.,.,TGTGCCAGCAGTTCAAATTCACCCCTCCACTTT,CASSSNSPLHF
TRBV5-1,TRBJ1-2,TRBD1,.,TGCGCCAGCAGCCTATGGGACAGACCCCCAGGGGGCTACACCTTC,CASSLWDRPPGGYTF
TRBV4-3,TRBJ1-4,.,few,TGCGCCAGCAGCCAAGATCGACGCGAAAAACTGTTTTTT,CASSQDRREKLFF
TRBV10-1,TRBJ1-1,.,.,TGCGCCAGCAGTGGACACAGCGGAGAAGCTTTCTTT,CASSGHSGEAFF
TRBV18,TRBJ1-5,.,.,TGTGCCAGCTCCCCAGCCTGGGGAAGCAATCAGCCCCAGCATTTT,CASSPAWGSNQPQHF
TRBV11-2,TRBJ2-1,.,.,TGTGCCAGCAGCTTAACCCCAGGGAGGTTCTCCTACAATGAGCAGTTCTTC,CASSLTPGRFSYNEQFF
TRBV6-5,TRBJ1-1,.,.,TGTGCCAGCAGTTACTCGGGGTCGACGGCCGCTTTCTTT,CASSYSGSTAAFF
TRBV5-5,TRBJ1-2,.,once,TGTGCCAGCAGCTTACGGCCAAGCCGAGATAACTATGGCTACACCTTC,CASSLRPSRDNYGYTF
TRBV25-1,TRBJ2-7,.,.,TGTGCCAGCAGTCCGCGACACCCGTACTTC,CASSPRHPYF
TRBV7-2,TRBJ2-1,.,.,TGTGCCAGCAGCTCTCGGGAACGGTGGGTAGAGCAGTTCTTC,CASSSRERWVEQFF
TRBV19,TRBJ1-1,.,.,TGTGCCAGTATCACGAGGTCCAGGGGGAACACTGAAGCTTTCTTT,CASITRSRGNTEAFF
TRBV11-2,TRBJ2-5,.,.,TGTGCCAGCAGCGCCGGGGAGACCCAGTACTTC,CASSAGETQYF
TRBV7-2,TRBJ1-2,.,.,TGTGCCAGCAGCCCACGGGGGTCCAACTATGGCTACACCTTC,CASSPRGSNYGYTF
TRBV9,TRBJ2-1,.,.,TGTGCCAGCAGCGCCCGGGACGGTAGGCTTGATGAGCAGTTCTTC,CASSARDGRLDEQFF
TRBV6-5,TRBJ1-3,TRBD1,.,TGTGCCAGCGGGACGGACAGGGCGGCAGGAAACACCATATATTTT,CASGTDRAAGNTIYF
TRBV7-2,TRBJ2-7,.,.,TGTGCCAGCAGCTTAGCTGGGTTAATGGAGCAGTACTTC,CASSLAGLMEQYF
TRBV27,TRBJ2-7,.,.,TGTGCCAGCAGCCCGAACTACGAGCAGTACTTC,CASSPNYEQYF
TRBV30,TRBJ2-7,.,.,TGTGCCTGGAGGGGCCAACAGGGATGGGCCTACGAGCAGTACTTC,CAWRGQQGWAYEQYF
TRBV5-1,TRBJ2-1,.,.,TGCGCCAGCAGCTTGGACCCCGGTCTAGCCAAGGACAATGAGCAGTTCTTC,CASSLDPGLAKDNEQFF
TRBV6-2/TRBV6-3,TRBJ2-3,.,.,TGTGCCAGCAGTCCCGACGGGGGGCTAACAGATACGCAGTATTTT,CASSPDGGLTDTQYF